The source of this TCR beta chain is a study of CD8 T cells in ankylosing spondylitis. Overall study results and limits: Disease-associated clones were CD8+ and fairly uncommon in peripheral blood. In synovial fluid and blood from reactive arthritis, some motif variants were previously reported. Seemingly characteristic of ankylosing spondylitis blood was a TCR beta motif consisting of under ten highly homologous variants. Reported data indicate significant enrichment of disease-linked clones within matched ankylosing spondylitis synovial fluid.

This clonotype showed up just a few times. Antigen unknown. The CDR3 contains 15 residues. CDR1 is DFQATT, CDR2 SNEGSKA, per germline (reference sequence). V shed 1 base and J shed 9 bases, with 19 bases lying between them. Libraries for TCR beta were made by quantitative 5'-RACE with molecular barcodes. TCRdb reanalysed the 5' RACE reads using MiXCR and keeps one entry per CDR3 protein. The table shows 800,000 to 900,000 distinct CDR3 sequences, with 10% to 15% occurring only once. The clonotype originates from a male donor with ankylosing spondylitis. The chain carries TRBV20-1 and TRBJ2-1; a weak D match, TRBD2 (7 bases). The sequenced sample consisted of blood, either unsorted or a sorted T cell fraction (not recorded which). CDR3: CSARVGGGDDTEQFF. In DNA form, the CDR3 reads TGCAGTGCTAGAGTGGGGGGGGGCGATGATACTGAGCAGTTCTTC.